The 31 T cell receptor beta chains below come from one sample, sequenced in a study of blood T cells in healthy people across ages. PCR was performed a second time for 7 to 11 cycles using a sample-barcoded 5' primer and a J-beta primer mix. TCRdb ran MiXCR on the 5' RACE reads and lists one entry per CDR3 protein. The sample records 1.5 million to 2 million distinct CDR3 sequences, 28% being singletons. Sequenced input: blood. The receptor source for this set is a woman in her 30s in good health.

The rearrangement uses TRBV21-1 and TRBJ2-5; no DNA check was done on the table's D call, TRBD1. TRBV21-1 is a documented pseudogene. The length of the CDR3 is 16 residues. The CDR3 bases are TGTACCAGCACCCCAGTCGGGGACAGGGGCGAAGAGACCCAGTACTTC. This gives the protein CTSTPVGDRGEETQYF.

This clonotype was seen more than once but under ten times. The chain joins TRBV7-2 to TRBJ2-1; TRBD1 agrees at 7 bases. Germline lookup yields CDR1 SGHTA and CDR2 FQGNSA. The ends lost 6 bases at V and 6 bases at J; junction bases unmatched: 17. This CDR3 region has 17 residues. CDR3 in amino acids: CASRLPQGPYTSNEQFF. DNA of the CDR3: TGTGCCAGCAGACTTCCACAGGGGCCCTATACTTCCAATGAGCAGTTCTTC.

This clonotype was counted ten times or more. The V and J genes are TRBV10-3 and TRBJ2-1, with TRBD2 identical over 8 bases. The CDR3 has 15 amino acids. V was pared by 0 bases and J by 4 bases, with 2 bases of the junction left unmatched. Germline-derived CDR1 and CDR2 are ENHRY and SYGVKD. The CDR3 protein is CAISESLAGYNEQFF. The CDR3 DNA sequence: TGTGCCATCAGTGAGTCGTTAGCGGGGTACAATGAGCAGTTCTTC.

The sample holds a few counts of this clonotype. V is TRBV28 and J is TRBJ2-1; D is perhaps TRBD2 (7 bases). Germline V gene data show CDR1 as MDHEN and CDR2 as SYDVKM. The CDR3 spans 13 residues. With 7 bases removed from V and 7 bases from J, the gap between germline ends came to 14 bases. CDR3 in DNA: TGTGCCAGCATGGCGGGGGCGGGTAATGAGCAGTTCTTC. This translates into CASMAGAGNEQFF.

This chain uses TRBV24-1 with TRBJ2-7; 10 nucleotides agree with TRBD1. The CDR3 consists of 14 residues. Trimming took 3 bases from V and 4 from J; bases not matched to a gene: 2. In germline, CDR1 is KGHDR, CDR2 SFDVKD. The CDR3 region has the DNA TGTGCCACCAGTGATCTGGACAGGGGGTACGAGCAGTACTTC. It translates to CATSDLDRGYEQYF.

With respect to this clonotype: This could be a read error, since a much larger clone is one nucleotide away. The chain is built from TRBV20-1 and TRBJ2-7; D is uncertain. Germline V gene sequence: CDR1 DFQATT, CDR2 SNEGSKA (reference sequence). V shed 5 bases and J shed 2 bases, with 7 bases lying between them. The CDR3 runs 11 residues. CDR3 protein: CSAVPTYEQYF. For the CDR3, the DNA is TGCAGTGCTGTGCCCACCTACGAGCAGTACTTC.

This clonotype was observed a few times. The chain joins TRBV5-1 to TRBJ2-1; D possibly corresponds to TRBD2 (6 bases). Germline CDR1 reads SGHRS; CDR2 reads YFSETQ. The CDR3 runs to 15 residues. V lost 6 bases, J lost 1 base, and 14 bases lay in between. CDR3 in amino acids: CASNGGGTSYNEQFF. For the CDR3, the DNA is TGCGCCAGCAACGGGGGTGGAACGTCCTACAATGAGCAGTTCTTC.

This clonotype was seen more than once but under ten times. The chain is built from TRBV5-1 and TRBJ2-7; tentative D call: TRBD1 (6 bases). CDR3 length: 15 amino acids. CDR1 is SGHRS and CDR2 is YFSETQ in the germline V gene. V lost 4 bases, J lost 0 bases, and 14 bases lay in between. CDR3 DNA sequence: TGCGCCAGCAGCCCGCTTAGGGGGACCTCCTACGAGCAGTACTTC. It encodes CASSPLRGTSYEQYF.

The chain links TRBV3-1 to TRBJ2-5; a possible D gene is TRBD2 (5 bases). V lost 0 bases and J lost 3, with 11 bases in between. The germline V gene encodes CDR1 LGHDT and CDR2 YNNKEL (reference sequence). This CDR3 spans 15 amino acids. CDR3 sequence (DNA): TGTGCCAGCAGCCAAGATTCCGGGGAAGAAGAGACCCAGTACTTC. Encoded protein: CASSQDSGEEETQYF.

The CDR3 here is CASSLDIAGYYEQYF. The CDR3, as DNA: TGTGCCAGCAGCTTAGATATAGCAGGATACTACGAGCAGTACTTC. V usage is TRBV11-2 and J usage is TRBJ2-7; unclear D gene. The CDR3 is made up of 15 amino acids. The germline CDR1 and CDR2 sequences are SGHAT and FQNNGV. Trimming pared 0 bases from V and 3 bases from J, leaving 12 bases between.

This chain links TRBV5-6 with TRBJ2-1; 8 positions match TRBD2. Germline V gene data show CDR1 as SGHDT and CDR2 as YYEEEE. This CDR3 contains 15 residues. V was pared by 6 bases and J by 7 bases, with 12 bases of the junction left unmatched. The CDR3 DNA follows: TGTGCCAGCATCCGATTTAGTAGCGGGATGAATGAGCAGTTCTTC. Protein sequence: CASIRFSSGMNEQFF.

The chain has TRBV28 and TRBJ2-1; the match to TRBD2 covers 8 bases. The CDR3 contains 13 residues. CDR1 and CDR2 (germline): MDHEN, SYDVKM. V dropped 2 bases and J dropped 8; count of bases not matched to a gene: 2. The CDR3 spells CASSLRAGDEQFF. Here the CDR3 DNA reads TGTGCCAGCAGTTTACGAGCGGGGGATGAGCAGTTCTTC.

This clonotype was counted at least ten times. The chain couples TRBV14 to TRBJ2-7; no clear D gene. The germline V and J ends were trimmed by 10 bases and 2 bases, with 3 bases remaining between them. In germline, CDR1 is SGHDN, CDR2 FVKESK. This CDR3 is built from 9 residues. The CDR3 region has the DNA TGTGCCAACCCCTACGAGCAGTACTTC. Amino acid sequence: CANPYEQYF.

This clonotype was observed a handful of times. The CDR3 bases are TGTGCCAGCAGCCAAGTACAGGGTCCCTCCTATAATTCACCCCTCCACTTT. Translation gives CASSQVQGPSYNSPLHF. The chain links TRBV3-1 to TRBJ1-6; possible D gene TRBD1, 6 bases. The CDR3 length is 17 residues. V was pared by 1 base and J by 0 bases, with 10 bases between. Germline V gene lookup returns CDR1 LGHDT and CDR2 YNNKEL (reference sequence).

This rearrangement joins TRBV20-1 to TRBJ1-4, with TRBD1 matching over 7 bases. This CDR3 spans 14 amino acids. Germline CDR1 reads DFQATT; CDR2 reads SNEGSKA (reference sequence). Trimming removed 6 bases from V and 2 bases from J; junction bases left unmatched: 6. The CDR3 is CSARTGQTNEKLFF. CDR3 nucleotide sequence: TGCAGTGCGAGGACAGGACAGACTAATGAAAAACTGTTTTTT.

This sequence joins TRBV6-1 and TRBJ2-1, with 12 bases matching TRBD2. CDR3 length: 15 residues. V lost 4 bases and J lost 10; bases outside the gene matches: 8. Germline V CDR1 and CDR2: MNHNS, SASEGT. For the CDR3, the DNA is TGTGCCAGCAGTGCGACTAGCGGGGGCGTCGTGGAGCAGTTCTTC. It codes for CASSATSGGVVEQFF.

This clonotype has only a few counts. The J gene is TRBJ2-5, the V gene TRBV20-1; D is perhaps TRBD1 (5 bases). Trimming took 3 bases from V and 2 from J, leaving 16 bases between them. Germline-derived CDR1 and CDR2 are DFQATT and SNEGSKA (reference sequence). The CDR3 is made up of 15 amino acids. CDR3 coding DNA: TGCAGTGCTAGTACAGGCGAGGTATTTCAAGAGACCCAGTACTTC. Its protein product is CSASTGEVFQETQYF.

This clonotype was observed at least ten times. This chain uses TRBV7-2 with TRBJ2-1, with D perhaps assigned TRBD1 or TRBD2 (5 bases each). V lost 4 bases and J 10 bases, leaving 14 bases between the germline ends. The CDR3 runs 13 residues. Germline CDR1 reads SGHTA; CDR2 reads FQGNSA. The CDR3 DNA is TGTGCCAGCAGCTACAAACTGGGACGAGAGCAGTTCTTC. Its protein is CASSYKLGREQFF.

With respect to this clonotype: A single base separates this from a much larger clone, so it may be a read error. This chain joins TRBV29-1 and TRBJ2-1; possible D gene TRBD2, 5 bases. The V gene lost 4 bases and the J gene lost 4 bases, with 8 bases spanning the gap. The CDR3 loop spans 12 amino acids. CDR1 and CDR2 (germline): SQVTM, ANQGSEA. The CDR3 DNA sequence: TGCAGCGTTGCCCGAGGGTACAATGAGCAGTTCTTC. Translating gives CSVARGYNEQFF.

The rearrangement uses TRBV20-1 and TRBJ2-3, with 10 positions matching TRBD2. This CDR3 is built from 16 residues. Trimming at V came to 6 bases and at J to 5 bases, leaving 14 bases not matched to a gene. Germline CDR1 is DFQATT and CDR2 is SNEGSKA (reference sequence). The CDR3 loop reads CSAVAPAGGPQDTQYF. CDR3 nucleotides: TGCAGTGCCGTGGCCCCAGCGGGAGGGCCTCAAGATACGCAGTATTTT.

This clonotype has a count of ten or more. V gene TRBV7-9 combines with J gene TRBJ2-4, with 10 nucleotides matching TRBD2. The CDR3 runs 19 residues. With 1 base clipped from V and 5 bases from J, the junction kept 14 bases outside the gene matches. From germline, CDR1 is SEHNR and CDR2 FQNEAQ (reference sequence). CDR3 coding DNA: TGTGCCAGCAGCTTAGGGAGCAGCGGGGGGGCCGTTACGCAAAACATTCAGTACTTC. Its translation is CASSLGSSGGAVTQNIQYF.

This chain connects TRBV20-1 to TRBJ2-2; D possibly corresponds to TRBD1 (5 bases). Trimming shortened V by 5 bases and J by 5 bases, and 9 bases separated the two germline ends. The CDR3 consists of 12 residues. The germline V gene has CDR1 DFQATT and CDR2 SNEGSKA (reference sequence). In DNA, the CDR3 is TGCAGTGCTCCCGCAGGGACCGGGGAGCTGTTTTTT. This sequence encodes CSAPAGTGELFF.

V usage is TRBV14 and J usage is TRBJ2-3; D ambiguous. This CDR3 comprises 13 residues. Between the trimmed V and J ends, which lost 8 bases and 4 bases, there was a span of 13 bases. Looked up from germline, CDR1 is SGHDN and CDR2 is FVKESK. The CDR3 protein is CASGSLRADTQYF. The CDR3 coding sequence is TGTGCCAGCGGTTCTCTTCGCGCAGATACGCAGTATTTT.

A few counts support this clonotype. The chain carries TRBV29-1 and TRBJ2-3; 8 bases are shared with TRBD2. The CDR3 covers 14 residues. Germline values: CDR1 SQVTM, CDR2 ANQGSEA. The CDR3 DNA reads as TGCAACGCGGGGGGAGGCCAAAGCACAGATACGCAGTATTTT. It encodes CNAGGGQSTDTQYF.

V is TRBV20-1 and J is TRBJ2-7; TRBD1 is a possible D gene (6 bases). The CDR3 consists of 14 residues. Germline loops: CDR1 DFQATT, CDR2 SNEGSKA (reference sequence). V dropped 6 bases and J dropped 2 bases, with 17 bases sitting between them. The CDR3 sequence: CSASGAIGAYEQYF. The CDR3 DNA is TGCAGTGCCTCAGGGGCCATAGGGGCCTACGAGCAGTACTTC.

The V and J genes are TRBV12-3 or TRBV12-4 and TRBJ2-4; TRBD1 aligns across 8 bases. TRBJ2-5 explains the end of the DNA better; the J call may be wrong. CDR3 length: 14 amino acids. The DNA of the CDR3 is TGTGCCAGCAGTCCGACAGGGGTGGTTGAGACCCAGTACTTC. Translation: CASSPTGVVETQYF.

This clonotype was seen a handful of times. This chain connects TRBV28 to TRBJ2-7; no firm D call. Per the germline V gene, CDR1 is MDHEN and CDR2 is SYDVKM. Trimming shortened V by 8 bases and J by 5 bases, and 10 bases separated the two germline ends. The CDR3 loop spans 11 amino acids. CDR3 in amino acids: CASGPPHEQYF. The CDR3 DNA sequence: TGTGCCAGCGGCCCCCCCCACGAGCAGTACTTC.

This clonotype was seen a handful of times. The chain employs TRBV7-9 and TRBJ2-2; a possible D gene is TRBD1 (6 bases). This CDR3 contains 16 residues. V was clipped by 3 bases and J by 1 base, with 12 bases between them. The V gene's germline CDR1 is SEHNR and CDR2 FQNEAQ (reference sequence). The CDR3 region has the DNA TGTGCCAGCAGCTTCGGGGCAGGGGTGAACACCGGGGAGCTGTTTTTT. Translated: CASSFGAGVNTGELFF. Based on the CDR3 plus reference TRBV7-9 and TRBJ2-2, the full variable domain is DTGVSQNPRHKITKRGQNVTFRCDPISEHNRLYWYRQTLGQGPEFLTYFQNEAQLEKSRLLSDRFSAERPKGSFSTLEIQRTEQGDSAMYLCASSFGAGVNTGELFFGEGSRLTVL.

This chain joins TRBV28 and TRBJ2-3; 7 nucleotides match TRBD2. Germline trimming cut 5 bases from V and 5 bases from J; bases unmatched to any gene: 7. Germline-derived CDR1 and CDR2 are MDHEN and SYDVKM. CDR3 length equals 14 residues. For the CDR3, the DNA is TGTGCCAGCAGTCTGGGACTACCAAAAGATACGCAGTATTTT. Protein sequence: CASSLGLPKDTQYF.

As concerns this clonotype: The junction and the germline gene differ at one end; a read error may be behind it. The V and J genes are TRBV5-6 and TRBJ1-2, with D unresolved. Germline assignment: CDR1 SGHDT and CDR2 YYEEEE. The CDR3 is 15 residues long. CDR3 DNA sequence: TGTGCCAGCAGCCTCGGACCTCCCAGTCGCTATGGCCACACCTTC. Amino acid sequence: CASSLGPPSRYGHTF.

The chain employs TRBV7-2 and TRBJ2-5, with 10 bases lining up with TRBD2. CDR1 SGHTA and CDR2 FQGNSA come from the germline V gene. The CDR3 extends over 15 amino acids. V lost 1 base and J lost 6; bases outside the gene matches: 5. This CDR3 is CASSLELAGRKTQYF. In nucleotides, the CDR3 is TGTGCCAGCAGCTTAGAACTAGCGGGGCGGAAGACCCAGTACTTC.